These 15 T cell receptor beta chains were sequenced from one sample in a study of T cell repertoires in aging, cancer and after chemotherapy. The template was genomic DNA from peripheral blood, not RNA. A mixed TRB-A/B primer pool amplified rearranged TRB by multiplex touch-down PCR. TCRdb re-analysed the multiplex PCR reads in MiXCR, keeping a single row per CDR3 protein. The sample holds roughly 12,000 distinct CDR3 sequences, about 24% seen once. The specimen sequenced was blood. Source of these receptors: a human donor in good health.

In this sample, this clonotype turned up a few times. V usage is TRBV7-2 and J usage is TRBJ1-2; 7 bases match TRBD1. The J segment lost 7 bases and the V segment lost 3 bases, leaving 2 bases of the junction unmatched. The CDR3 contains 12 residues. Per germline, CDR1 SGHTA and CDR2 FQGNSA. CDR3 amino acids: CASSFNRGGYTF. CDR3 sequence (DNA): TGTGCCAGCAGCTTCAACAGGGGTGGCTACACCTTC.

The V gene is TRBV7-2, the J gene TRBJ1-2; 8 bases match TRBD1. The germline V gene encodes CDR1 SGHTA and CDR2 FQGNSA. The CDR3 has 19 amino acids. J was trimmed by 1 base and V by 1 base; bases with no gene match: 14. This CDR3 is CASSLVGAGGAPYNYGYTF. The CDR3 DNA reads TGTGCCAGCAGCTTAGTCGGTGCAGGGGGCGCCCCTTATAACTATGGCTACACCTTC.

This clonotype ranks as medium-sized (0.01 to 0.1%). V and J are TRBV7-9 and TRBJ2-7; 9 bases map to TRBD2. Trimming at V came to 6 bases and at J to 6 bases, leaving 6 bases not matched to a gene. CDR1 SEHNR and CDR2 FQNEAQ come from the germline V gene (reference sequence). CDR3 length: 13 residues. The CDR3 DNA is TGTGCCAGCAGTGCCAGCGGGGGGTCCGAGCAGTACTTC. Translated: CASSASGGSEQYF.

V and J are TRBV5-4 and TRBJ2-3; no clear D gene. Trimming took off 0 bases at V and 3 bases at J, with 8 bases between the two ends. CDR3 length: 14 amino acids. CDR1 is SGHNT, CDR2 YYREEE, per germline (reference sequence). The chain's CDR3 is CASSLDERTDTQYF. In DNA, the CDR3 is TGTGCCAGCAGCTTGGACGAGCGAACAGATACGCAGTATTTT.

This clonotype rates as medium-sized. The V and J genes are TRBV7-6 and TRBJ2-3, with TRBD2 as a possible D gene (6 bases). Germline CDR1 and CDR2: SGHVS and FNYEAQ. The CDR3 totals 13 residues. V lost 1 base and J lost 8, with 10 bases in between. The CDR3 loop is CASSLVLGGTQYF. CDR3 in DNA: TGTGCCAGCAGCTTAGTGCTGGGGGGTACGCAGTATTTT.

The chain carries TRBV23-1 and TRBJ1-1; D not certain. TRBV23-1 is treated as an ORF (open reading frame) with a function not yet certain. V was clipped by 7 bases and J by 1 base, with 7 bases between them. This CDR3 spans 12 amino acids. This CDR3 reads CASNRENTEAFF. In DNA form, the CDR3 reads TGCGCCAGCAACCGGGAGAACACTGAAGCTTTCTTT.

This clonotype has more than one count but fewer than ten. CDR3 coding DNA: TGTGCCAGCAGCCAAAAGGGGACAGGCTCTTATCGCGAGCAGTACTTC. Translating it yields CASSQKGTGSYREQYF. The J gene is TRBJ2-7, the V gene TRBV4-2; 8 bases map to TRBD1. The germline CDR1 and CDR2 sequences are LGHNA and YNFKEQ. V lost 2 bases to trimming and J lost 6 bases; unmatched junction nucleotides: 12. CDR3 length equals 16 residues.

The V call is TRBV11-2, the J call TRBJ1-2; 8 bases fit TRBD1. The junction had 3 bases not matched to a gene; V was cut back by 1 base and J by 5 bases. CDR3 size: 14 residues. Germline V gene lookup returns CDR1 SGHAT and CDR2 FQNNGV. CDR3 coding DNA: TGTGCCAGCAGCTTAGTTCAGGGGGCTTATGGCTACACCTTC. Translating it yields CASSLVQGAYGYTF.

By sample share, this clonotype is medium-sized. The V gene is TRBV19, the J gene TRBJ1-6; 7 positions match TRBD1. The CDR3 totals 13 residues. Per germline, CDR1 LNHDA and CDR2 SQIVND (reference sequence). After removal of 4 bases from V and 7 bases from J, the junction contained 1 base not matched to a gene. CDR3 nucleotides: TGTGCCAGTAGTACGACAGGGAATTCACCCCTCCACTTT. This codes for CASSTTGNSPLHF.

V gene TRBV5-1 combines with J gene TRBJ2-3; D remains unclear. The CDR3 loop spans 14 amino acids. Trimming left V 4 bases short and J 1 base short, with 10 bases between. Germline V gene sequence: CDR1 SGHRS, CDR2 YFSETQ. The CDR3 is CASSPRPGTDTQYF. DNA for the CDR3: TGCGCCAGCAGCCCCCGGCCTGGCACAGATACGCAGTATTTT.

This sequence joins TRBV5-6 and TRBJ2-7; tentative D call: TRBD1 (5 bases). The CDR3 is 14 residues long. V lost 5 bases and J 1 base, leaving 13 bases between the germline ends. Germline CDR1 SGHDT, CDR2 YYEEEE. CDR3 in amino acids: CASRQTGSSYEQYF. The CDR3 DNA sequence: TGTGCCAGCAGACAAACAGGTTCTTCCTACGAGCAGTACTTC.

This clonotype was counted only a few times. CDR3 nucleotides: TGTGCCAGCAAACCCGGGACAGGGGCTTCACCCCTCCACTTT. Translating it yields CASKPGTGASPLHF. The chain recombines TRBV6-5 with TRBJ1-6; the match to TRBD1 covers 10 bases. The CDR3 is 14 residues long. Germline V gene lookup returns CDR1 MNHEY and CDR2 SVGAGI. Trimming took 7 bases from V and 9 from J; bases not matched to a gene: 6.

V gene TRBV20-1 combines with J gene TRBJ2-7, with 9 bases fitting TRBD1. The germline V gene encodes CDR1 DFQATT and CDR2 SNEGSKA (reference sequence). V lost 2 bases, J lost 6 bases, and 5 bases stayed unmatched. The CDR3 sequence is 13 residues long. The CDR3 DNA is TGCAGTGCTAGAACGGACAGGGGAAGCGAGCAGTACTTC. This sequence encodes CSARTDRGSEQYF.

This clonotype is medium-sized (0.01 to 0.1%) in the sample. V gene TRBV6-1 combines with J gene TRBJ1-2; D ambiguous. The CDR3 totals 10 residues. V was clipped by 10 bases and J by 4 bases, with 7 bases between them. CDR1 MNHNS and CDR2 SASEGT come from the germline V gene. DNA of the CDR3: TGTGCCACACGTATCTATGGCTACACCTTC. It specifies CATRIYGYTF.

The chain joins TRBV12-3 or TRBV12-4 to TRBJ1-1; D not resolved. Trimming took 3 bases from V and 4 from J, leaving 15 bases between them. This CDR3 is built from 15 residues. CDR3 sequence reads: CASSFGLDWGTEAFF. As DNA, the CDR3 is TGTGCCAGCAGTTTTGGCCTTGATTGGGGCACTGAAGCTTTCTTT.